The 9 T cell receptor beta chains in this list originate from one sample, sequenced in a study of blood T cell repertoires in COVID-19. Profiling relied on immunoSEQ multiplex PCR, and the TCRdb table lists in-frame clones only, not all of them. This table has about 280,000 clones, about four fifths appearing once. Sequenced input: peripheral blood. The receptors originated from a woman in her forties or fifties who had recovered from COVID-19.

The chain couples TRBV7-6 to TRBJ1-1, with TRBD1 matching 11 bases. The V gene's germline CDR1 is SGHVS and CDR2 FNYEAQ. This CDR3 comprises 15 residues. The junction had 5 bases not matched to a gene; V was cut back by 4 bases and J by 4 bases. CDR3 coding DNA: TGTGCCAGCAGCTCAGGGACAGGGGGTAGCACTGAAGCTTTCTTT. It encodes CASSSGTGGSTEAFF.

The count of this clone is one. This sequence joins TRBV7-3 and TRBJ2-3; tentatively, D is TRBD2 (6 bases). Germline CDR1 reads SGHTA; CDR2 reads FQGTGA. V was trimmed by 5 bases and J by 7 bases, leaving 10 bases between them. The CDR3 has 12 residues. The CDR3 DNA sequence: TGTGCCAGCAGCCCAGGAGGGAATACGCAGTATTTT. This encodes CASSPGGNTQYF.

The rearrangement uses TRBV5-8 and TRBJ2-7; 12 positions agree with TRBD2. Germline CDR1 SGHTS, CDR2 YDEGEE. The trim removed 0 bases at V and 4 bases at J, leaving 2 bases unmatched. There are 15 residues in the CDR3. CDR3 sequence: CASSLGLAGDYEQYF. CDR3 nucleotide sequence: TGTGCCAGCAGCTTGGGACTAGCGGGAGATTACGAGCAGTACTTC.

The chain carries TRBV13 and TRBJ2-1; tentative D call: TRBD2 (6 bases). CDR1 PRHDT and CDR2 FYEKMQ come from the germline V gene (reference sequence). This CDR3 is 15 amino acids long. Trimming left V 4 bases short and J 8 bases short, with 18 bases between. The DNA of the CDR3 is TGTGCCAGCAGCTCCGACTGGGGGGTTTTTGATGAGCAGTTCTTC. Its protein product is CASSSDWGVFDEQFF.

The chain uses TRBV19 and TRBJ2-5; 8 bases line up with TRBD2. V shed 3 bases, J shed 2 bases, and the junction held 11 bases outside the gene matches. The CDR3 runs to 17 residues. Germline values: CDR1 LNHDA, CDR2 SQIVND (reference sequence). The CDR3 here is CASSIGGRSGRQETQYF. The CDR3 nucleotides are TGTGCCAGTAGTATTGGGGGTCGGAGCGGGAGACAAGAGACCCAGTACTTC.

The chain is built from TRBV27 and TRBJ1-5; D is unclear. The CDR3 consists of 14 residues. V lost 4 bases to trimming and J lost 0 bases, with 7 bases between them. Per germline, CDR1 MNHEY and CDR2 SMNVEV (reference sequence). The CDR3 region is CASSWSYSNQPQHF. For the CDR3, the DNA is TGTGCCAGCAGTTGGAGTTATAGCAATCAGCCCCAGCATTTT.

The rearrangement uses TRBV7-2 and TRBJ1-5; no reliable D call. The length of the CDR3 is 17 residues. Germline CDR1 SGHTA, CDR2 FQGNSA. The ends were cut back, 5 bases at V and 3 bases at J, with 20 bases in the middle. CDR3 DNA: TGTGCCAGCAGCCCCACCCGGAGGGCCGTAACCAATCAGCCCCAGCATTTT. Its translation: CASSPTRRAVTNQPQHF.

The genes are TRBV27 and TRBJ2-7; no definite D call. Germline CDR1 MNHEY, CDR2 SMNVEV (reference sequence). CDR3 size: 13 residues. The germline V and J ends were trimmed by 0 bases and 2 bases, with 5 bases remaining between them. The CDR3 sequence is CASSLSRTYEQYF. CDR3 in DNA: TGTGCCAGCAGTTTATCCAGGACCTACGAGCAGTACTTC.

Only a few counts were recorded for this clone. This chain joins TRBV28 and TRBJ1-5, with D maybe TRBD1 (6 bases). Germline loops: CDR1 MDHEN, CDR2 SYDVKM. Trimming removed 6 bases from V and 5 bases from J, with 14 bases in between. CDR3 length equals 14 residues. As DNA, the CDR3 is TGTGCCAGCAGCCCCAGGGGCGGACATCAGCCCCAGCATTTT. This encodes CASSPRGGHQPQHF.